This is a list of T cell receptor beta chains from one sample in a study of shared clonotypes between healthy human individuals. Sequencing was performed with immunoSEQ multiplex PCR; in TCRdb, only in-frame clones are kept and a portion is missing. The sample lists fewer than 600,000 clones, around 77% seen once, with about 12% in the top ten. Material: PBMCs. These TCRs come from a woman in her forties in good health. Some clones in this sample may be carry-over from other donors' samples. Both conserved end residues are part of each CDR3. A D gene is named only where the DNA matches it firmly. Only some rows state a clone size, as once, few, many or a class for expanded clones.

cdr3_length j_call d_call clone_size v_call cdr3_aa cdr3_nt
14 TRBJ1-1 NA NA TRBV6-5 CASSYGGAFSEAFF TGTGCCAGCAGTTACGGGGGCGCTTTCTCTGAAGCTTTCTTT
15 TRBJ1-3 NA NA TRBV7-2 CASSYDRSSGNTIYF TGTGCCAGCAGCTACGACAGGTCCTCTGGAAACACCATATATTTT
14 TRBJ2-2 NA NA TRBV2 CASSEIGVTGELFF TGTGCCAGCAGTGAGATAGGCGTGACCGGGGAGCTGTTTTTT
14 TRBJ2-2 NA NA TRBV5-1 CASSLAQGTGELFF TGCGCCAGCAGCTTGGCCCAGGGAACCGGGGAGCTGTTTTTT
15 TRBJ2-3 NA NA TRBV7-6 CASSLVGPSTDTQYF TGTGCCAGCAGCTTAGTAGGACCTAGCACAGATACGCAGTATTTT
15 TRBJ1-4 NA NA TRBV5-1 CASSLGLTRSEKLFF TGCGCCAGCAGCTTGGGGTTAACCCGGAGTGAAAAACTGTTTTTT
16 TRBJ2-7 NA NA TRBV5-1 CASSLSAPGAPYEQYF TGCGCCAGCAGCTTGAGTGCCCCGGGGGCCCCCTACGAGCAGTACTTC
14 TRBJ1-1 NA NA TRBV27 CASSSLREDTEAFF TGTGCCAGCAGTTCCCTTCGGGAAGACACTGAAGCTTTCTTT
13 TRBJ2-7 NA NA TRBV14 CASSPLNGGEQYF TGTGCCAGCAGCCCTCTAAACGGCGGGGAGCAGTACTTC
15 TRBJ1-1 NA NA TRBV11-3 CASSLENREESGAFF TGTGCCAGCAGCTTAGAAAACAGGGAAGAGAGTGGAGCTTTCTTT
14 TRBJ1-2 TRBD1 NA TRBV9 CASSPGTGVYGYTF TGTGCCAGCAGCCCAGGGACAGGGGTGTATGGCTACACCTTC
16 TRBJ2-3 TRBD2 NA TRBV7-2 CASSLGPSGTTDTQYF TGTGCCAGCAGCTTAGGGCCTAGCGGGACCACAGATACGCAGTATTTT
14 TRBJ1-2 TRBD1 NA TRBV2 CASSLRGQVYGYTF TGTGCCAGCAGTCTCAGGGGGCAAGTCTATGGCTACACCTTC
13 TRBJ2-5 NA few TRBV5-1 CASSLGWGETQYF TGCGCCAGCAGCTTGGGGTGGGGAGAGACCCAGTACTTC
14 TRBJ2-2 NA once TRBV6-6 CASSDSGHTGELFF TGTGCCAGCAGTGACTCAGGTCACACCGGGGAGCTGTTTTTT
14 TRBJ2-7 TRBD2 NA TRBV5-4 CASNRRGAGYEQYF TGTGCCAGCAACCGGCGGGGGGCGGGCTACGAGCAGTACTTC
19 TRBJ2-5 TRBD2 NA TRBV4-1 CASSHHPGLVHPAQETQYF TGCGCCAGCAGCCACCACCCGGGACTAGTCCATCCCGCTCAAGAGACCCAGTACTTC
17 TRBJ2-6 NA NA TRBV4-2 CASSQENEGSGANVLTF TGTGCCAGCAGCCAAGAAAATGAAGGGTCTGGGGCCAACGTCCTGACTTTC
14 TRBJ2-3 TRBD2 NA TRBV30 CAWSVAGGGDTQYF TGTGCCTGGAGTGTAGCGGGAGGGGGGGATACGCAGTATTTT
13 TRBJ2-7 TRBD1 NA TRBV11-2 CASSRTGAREQYF TGTGCCAGCAGTAGGACAGGGGCGCGCGAGCAGTACTTC
15 TRBJ1-1 NA NA TRBV14 CASSQDLLPNTEAFF TGTGCCAGCAGCCAAGATCTACTCCCTAACACTGAAGCTTTCTTT
14 TRBJ2-3 NA few TRBV18 CASSESWATDTQYF TGTGCCAGCTCAGAATCTTGGGCTACAGATACGCAGTATTTT
15 TRBJ1-1 NA NA TRBV5-1 CASSLFGEGSTEAFF NA
16 TRBJ1-4 TRBD1 NA TRBV28 CASSLHSGTGPEKLFF TGTGCCAGCAGTTTACACTCTGGGACAGGGCCTGAAAAACTGTTTTTT
20 TRBJ2-3 TRBD2 NA TRBV5-1 CASSRGYGRRLAGFTDTQYF TGCGCCAGCAGCAGGGGGTATGGTCGTCGTCTAGCGGGCTTCACAGATACGCAGTATTTT
19 TRBJ1-3 TRBD1 NA TRBV7-6 CASSSQPGVQGASGNTIYF TGTGCCAGCAGCTCCCAGCCAGGGGTCCAGGGGGCCTCTGGAAACACCATATATTTT
9 TRBJ1-5 NA few TRBV29-1 CSPASGQHF TGCAGCCCTGCTTCGGGCCAGCATTTT
13 TRBJ1-1 NA few TRBV7-2 CASSFTRNTEAFF TGTGCCAGCAGCTTCACGCGGAACACTGAAGCTTTCTTT
14 TRBJ2-3 TRBD1 few TRBV6-1 CASRSTGNTDTQYF TGTGCCAGCAGGTCGACAGGGAACACAGATACGCAGTATTTT
16 TRBJ1-2 NA NA TRBV5-1 CASSPSAGARSYGYTF TGCGCCAGCAGCCCAAGTGCTGGGGCGCGGAGCTATGGCTACACCTTC
14 TRBJ2-1 TRBD2 NA TRBV9 CASSVSTSSFEQFF TGTGCCAGCAGCGTCTCGACTAGCTCCTTTGAGCAGTTCTTC
15 TRBJ2-7 NA NA TRBV6-5 CASRLGSADSYEQYF TGTGCCAGCAGACTAGGATCGGCGGATTCCTACGAGCAGTACTTC
14 TRBJ2-1 TRBD1 NA TRBV27 CASSPGQGNNEQFF TGTGCCAGCAGTCCGGGACAGGGAAACAATGAGCAGTTCTTC
16 TRBJ1-5 NA NA TRBV18 CASSPSIYRRVQPQHF TGTGCCAGCTCACCAAGTATTTATCGCAGGGTTCAGCCCCAGCATTTT
15 TRBJ1-2 NA NA TRBV6-1 CASSEGMGTLYGYTF TGTGCCAGCAGTGAAGGGATGGGGACACTTTATGGCTACACCTTC
14 TRBJ1-5 NA NA TRBV27 CASSSSPGNQPQHF TGTGCCAGCAGCTCCAGCCCGGGCAATCAGCCCCAGCATTTT
13 TRBJ2-1 NA NA TRBV7-9 CASSLNSYNEQFF TGTGCCAGCAGCTTGAACTCCTACAATGAGCAGTTCTTC
14 TRBJ2-3 NA NA TRBV30 CAWHVGTGTDTQYF TGTGCCTGGCATGTGGGGACCGGCACAGATACGCAGTATTTT
11 TRBJ1-4 NA NA TRBV25-1 CASSEGRTVVF TGTGCCAGCAGTGAAGGCAGGACAGTAGTTTTT
12 TRBJ2-7 NA few TRBV27 CASSRQGLEQYF TGTGCCAGCAGCCGTCAGGGGCTCGAGCAGTACTTC
14 TRBJ1-1 NA NA TRBV19 CASSIDSTVTEAFF TGTGCCAGTAGTATAGATTCGACGGTAACCGAAGCTTTCTTT
19 TRBJ2-4 NA NA TRBV18 CASSRSPMRAELAKNIQYF TGTGCCAGCTCACGGTCCCCCATGCGGGCAGAACTAGCCAAAAACATTCAGTACTTC